A single sample gave rise to the 21 T cell receptor beta chains below, sequenced in a study of cytomegalovirus exposure and HLA in healthy donors. The PCR contained 60 Vbeta and 13 Jbeta primers. TCRdb's table, derived via immunoSEQ multiplex PCR, lists solely in-frame clones and lacks some. The listing contains about 130,000 clones. The sequenced material came from PBMCs. Source of these receptors: a man aged 18 to 29 in good health and CMV-seronegative.

The chain is built from TRBV6-5 and TRBJ2-7; possibly TRBD1 for D (7 bases). CDR3 length: 14 amino acids. The germline CDR1 and CDR2 sequences are MNHEY and SVGAGI. V was shortened by 6 bases and J by 3 bases, with 15 bases between the two germline ends. CDR3 loop: CASSISGGFYEQYF. As DNA, the CDR3 is TGTGCCAGCAGCATCTCAGGGGGGTTCTACGAGCAGTACTTC.

The chain uses TRBV18 and TRBJ2-3; D is uncertain. Germline CDR1 reads KGHSH; CDR2 reads LQKENI. This CDR3 has 15 residues. Trimming removed 0 bases from V and 4 bases from J, with 11 bases in between. CDR3 region: CASSPPRQLADTQYF. Here the CDR3 DNA reads TGTGCCAGCTCACCACCCCGCCAGTTGGCAGATACGCAGTATTTT. Filled out from reference TRBV18 and TRBJ2-3, the complete variable domain reads NAGVMQNPRHLVRRRGQEARLRCSPMKGHSHVYWYRQLPEEGLKFMVYLQKENIIDESGMPKERFSAEFPKEGPSILRIQQVVRGDSAAYFCASSPPRQLADTQYFGPGTRLTVL.

The genes are TRBV6-4 and TRBJ1-2, with 9 bases aligning to TRBD1. Unmatched junction bases numbered 6, after V lost 6 bases and J lost 7 bases. CDR3 length: 13 residues. The germline CDR1 and CDR2 sequences are MRHNA and SNTAGT. The CDR3 region is CASSQDRGGGYTF. The CDR3 coding sequence is TGTGCCAGCAGCCAGGACAGGGGTGGTGGCTACACCTTC.

The chain carries TRBV4-1 and TRBJ1-5; D unclear. V was shortened by 1 base and J by 6 bases, with 13 bases between the two germline ends. Germline CDR1 and CDR2: MGHRA and YSYEKL. The CDR3 length is 15 residues. The CDR3 sequence is CASSQVFRIAQPQHF. CDR3 DNA sequence: TGCGCCAGCAGCCAAGTTTTCAGGATTGCTCAGCCCCAGCATTTT.

The chain recombines TRBV6-4 with TRBJ2-2; D call uncertain. V shed 6 bases and J shed 4 bases, with 9 bases lying between them. The CDR3 loop spans 13 amino acids. Germline values: CDR1 MRHNA, CDR2 SNTAGT. The CDR3 DNA sequence: TGTGCCAGCAGCGCCGGGTCCACCGGGGAGCTGTTTTTT. This encodes CASSAGSTGELFF.

The V gene is TRBV30, the J gene TRBJ1-6, with 7 bases identical to TRBD1. The germline CDR1 and CDR2 sequences are GTSNPN and SVGIG (reference sequence). The CDR3 loop spans 14 amino acids. The J segment lost 9 bases and the V segment lost 3 bases, leaving 8 bases of the junction unmatched. The CDR3, as DNA: TGTGCCTGGAGAGCTAGGGACAGTTTTTCACCCCTCCACTTT. Protein sequence: CAWRARDSFSPLHF. The full variable domain, in which reference TRBV30 and TRBJ1-6 provide the parts outside the CDR3, is SQTIHQWPATLVQPVGSPLSLECTVEGTSNPNLYWYRQAAGRGLQLLFYSVGIGQISSEVPQNLSASRPQDRQFILSSKKLLLSDSGFYLCAWRARDSFSPLHFGNGTRLTVT.

The chain employs TRBV4-1 and TRBJ1-3, with D tentatively TRBD1 (5 bases). CDR1 and CDR2 (germline): MGHRA, YSYEKL. Trimming stripped 4 bases from V and 4 bases from J, with 11 bases between. The CDR3 sequence is 14 residues long. CDR3 sequence: CASSPGGIGNTIYF. The CDR3 nucleotides read TGCGCCAGCAGCCCGGGGGGGATCGGAAACACCATATATTTT.

V gene TRBV6-1 combines with J gene TRBJ2-1, with 10 bases that match TRBD2. Germline CDR1 MNHNS, CDR2 SASEGT. This CDR3 contains 16 residues. Trimming at V came to 4 bases and at J to 9 bases, leaving 12 bases not matched to a gene. CDR3 bases: TGTGCCAGCAGTGTTTCTAGCGGGAGATCCCCCGGTGAGCAGTTCTTC. Translating gives CASSVSSGRSPGEQFF.

The chain uses TRBV30 and TRBJ1-1; 8 bases are shared with TRBD1. The ends lost 5 bases at V and 3 bases at J; junction bases unmatched: 14. The CDR3 has 16 residues. CDR1 is GTSNPN and CDR2 is SVGIG in the germline V gene (reference sequence). CDR3 amino acids: CAWGTRQGTRDTEAFF. In nucleotides, the CDR3 is TGTGCCTGGGGAACTCGACAGGGGACCCGGGACACTGAAGCTTTCTTT.

The chain links TRBV10-3 to TRBJ2-2, with D unresolved. The V gene lost 6 bases and the J gene lost 0 bases, with 14 bases spanning the gap. Germline lookup yields CDR1 ENHRY and CDR2 SYGVKD. The CDR3 is 16 residues long. The CDR3 DNA sequence: TGTGCCATCAGAGTGGGTCAGACTTCGAACACCGGGGAGCTGTTTTTT. It encodes CAIRVGQTSNTGELFF.

This sequence joins TRBV27 and TRBJ1-2, with a tentative D call TRBD1 (5 bases). CDR1 and CDR2 (germline): MNHEY, SMNVEV (reference sequence). With 3 bases removed from V and 2 bases from J, the gap between germline ends came to 10 bases. The CDR3 runs 14 residues. CDR3 sequence (DNA): TGTGCCAGCAGTTTGACAGAAAACAACTATGGCTACACCTTC. Its protein is CASSLTENNYGYTF.

This chain joins TRBV28 and TRBJ2-1, with D possibly being TRBD2 (6 bases). Trimming shortened V by 6 bases and J by 6 bases, and 15 bases separated the two germline ends. This CDR3 spans 14 amino acids. Germline values: CDR1 MDHEN, CDR2 SYDVKM. CDR3 protein: CASSLERVSNEQFF. In nucleotides, the CDR3 is TGTGCCAGCAGCCTCGAGCGGGTGAGCAATGAGCAGTTCTTC.

This rearrangement joins TRBV18 to TRBJ1-6; TRBD1 agrees at 9 bases. The CDR3 sequence is 16 residues long. Germline loops: CDR1 KGHSH, CDR2 LQKENI. V trimming: 2 bases; J trimming: 4 bases; junction bases outside the gene matches: 3. CDR3 coding DNA: TGTGCCAGCTCACCATTCGACAGGGGGTATAATTCACCCCTCCACTTT. It yields the protein CASSPFDRGYNSPLHF.

J is TRBJ2-3 and V is TRBV7-2, with TRBD2 as a possible D gene (6 bases). The CDR3 runs to 15 residues. Germline CDR1 reads SGHTA; CDR2 reads FQGNSA. Trimming left V 4 bases short and J 4 bases short, with 15 bases between. The CDR3 bases are TGTGCCAGCAGCTCCCCCCCGGGCGGGGCAGATACGCAGTATTTT. It is translated as CASSSPPGGADTQYF. Full variable domain (remainder filled in from reference TRBV7-2 and TRBJ2-3): GAGVSQSPSNKVTEKGKDVELRCDPISGHTALYWYRQSLGQGLEFLIYFQGNSAPDKSGLPSDRFSAERTGGSVSTLTIQRTQQEDSAVYLCASSSPPGGADTQYFGPGTRLTVL.

The V call is TRBV27, the J call TRBJ1-1, with a tentative D call TRBD1 (5 bases). This CDR3 contains 16 residues. V was shortened by 3 bases and J by 0 bases, with 14 bases between the two germline ends. Germline V gene lookup returns CDR1 MNHEY and CDR2 SMNVEV (reference sequence). The CDR3 sequence is CASSLGLAGVNTEAFF. In nucleotides, the CDR3 is TGTGCCAGCAGTTTGGGCCTTGCGGGGGTGAACACTGAAGCTTTCTTT.

The chain has TRBV30 and TRBJ1-2, with D maybe TRBD1 (5 bases). The CDR3 runs to 12 residues. CDR1 and CDR2 (germline): GTSNPN, SVGIG (reference sequence). The V and J ends lost 3 bases and 4 bases respectively, with 9 bases between them. CDR3 amino acids: CAWSQGSYGYTF. The CDR3 DNA is TGTGCCTGGAGCCAGGGCAGCTATGGCTACACCTTC.

The chain combines TRBV7-9 with TRBJ2-3; TRBD1 aligns across 8 bases. Germline-derived CDR1 and CDR2 are SEHNR and FQNEAQ (reference sequence). Trimming at V came to 2 bases and at J to 3 bases, leaving 16 bases not matched to a gene. CDR3 length equals 19 residues. Here the CDR3 DNA reads TGTGCCAGCAGCTTAAGGAGTTGGGACGGACAGGGTAATACAGATACGCAGTATTTT. As protein: CASSLRSWDGQGNTDTQYF.

The CDR3 DNA reads TGTGCCAGCAGCACACAGGGGAGGTATAATGGCTACACCTTC. Its translation: CASSTQGRYNGYTF. The chain uses TRBV9 and TRBJ1-2, with 7 bases matching TRBD1. The J segment lost 6 bases and the V segment lost 4 bases, leaving 9 bases of the junction unmatched. The CDR3 contains 14 residues. The germline V gene encodes CDR1 SGDLS and CDR2 YYNGEE.

The chain recombines TRBV5-4 with TRBJ1-2; 7 nucleotides match TRBD1. There are 14 residues in the CDR3. The V and J ends lost 0 bases and 5 bases, in that order; junction bases with no gene match: 4. The germline V gene encodes CDR1 SGHNT and CDR2 YYREEE (reference sequence). The CDR3 bases are TGTGCCAGCAGCTTGGACAGGGGTGTGTATGGCTACACCTTC. Amino acids: CASSLDRGVYGYTF.

The chain employs TRBV7-2 and TRBJ2-7; 7 bases match TRBD2. CDR1 is SGHTA and CDR2 is FQGNSA in the germline V gene. Trimming cost V 6 bases and J 6 bases; bases outside gene matches: 11. The CDR3 covers 14 residues. The CDR3 loop reads CASRAAGEGSEQYF. CDR3 DNA: TGTGCCAGCAGAGCGGCGGGAGAAGGGAGCGAGCAGTACTTC.

J is TRBJ2-5 and V is TRBV6-5; TRBD2 is a possible D gene (6 bases). Trimming took off 4 bases at V and 3 bases at J, with 12 bases between the two ends. Germline CDR1 reads MNHEY; CDR2 reads SVGAGI. CDR3 length: 14 amino acids. The CDR3: CASSSGWREETQYF. Here the CDR3 DNA reads TGTGCCAGCAGTTCTGGGTGGAGGGAAGAGACCCAGTACTTC.